This TCR beta chain was found in a study of low-dose radiotherapy and immunotherapy resistance in tumors. Background on the study: Fractions of 0.5 Gy went to Cohort 1 every 2 weeks, totaling 6.5 Gy.

This clonotype was recorded at least ten times. J gave up 5 bases and V 6 bases, and 7 bases lay outside the gene matches. This CDR3 comprises 13 residues. The germline V gene encodes CDR1 SQVTM and CDR2 ANQGSEA. Time point indicated: after trial treatment. Treatment: LDRT plus nivolumab, ipilimumab, low-dose cyclophosphamide and aspirin (RACIN trial). Alpha- and beta-chain coverage of first-strand cDNA came from TRAV- and TRBV-specific primers. A constant-region primer paired with the V-primer adapter amplified TCRs over 20 PCR cycles. TCRdb re-called the reads through MiXCR, storing one row per CDR3 protein. The sample comprises more than 90,000 distinct CDR3 sequences, under 25% of which are singletons, and 4.1% rests with the top ten.

This sequence originates from a male donor with prostate cancer. This specimen consisted of PBMCs, obtained after low-dose radiotherapy plus immunotherapy. The chain couples TRBV29-1 to TRBJ2-7; 10 bases agree with TRBD1. Here the CDR3 DNA reads TGCAGCGTGCGACAGGGGGCAGGGGACGAGCAGTACTTC. As protein: CSVRQGAGDEQYF.